These T cell receptor beta chains were read from a single sample in a study of blood T cell repertoires in COVID-19. Only in-frame clones appear in the TCRdb table, and some are missing; sequencing was by immunoSEQ multiplex PCR. The sample has nearly 350,000 clones; around 91% are singletons. Sequenced material: peripheral blood. The receptors come from a woman between 18 and 29 years old who had recovered from COVID-19. CDR3s include the opening cysteine and the closing phenylalanine or tryptophan. The order of the fields is CDR3 length, clone size, D gene, J gene, V gene, CDR3 DNA, CDR3 protein. The D gene is left open where the match is weak. Clone size is not always given. Where it is, it says once, few, many or a class for expanded clones.

cdr3_length: 15
clone_size: -
d_call: TRBD1
j_call: TRBJ2-5
v_call: TRBV6-5
cdr3_nt: TGTGCCAGCAGTTACTCCCAGGGGGCCGGAGAGACCCAGTACTTC
cdr3_aa: CASSYSQGAGETQYF

cdr3_length: 15
clone_size: -
d_call: TRBD1
j_call: TRBJ1-1
v_call: TRBV11-3
cdr3_nt: TGTGCCAGCAGCTTAACAGGGGCGAGGAACACTGAAGCTTTCTTT
cdr3_aa: CASSLTGARNTEAFF

cdr3_length: 15
clone_size: once
d_call: TRBD1
j_call: TRBJ1-5
v_call: TRBV24-1
cdr3_nt: TGTGCCACCAGTGGAGGGACAGGAGTACATCAGCCCCAGCATTTT
cdr3_aa: CATSGGTGVHQPQHF

cdr3_length: 15
clone_size: -
d_call: TRBD2
j_call: TRBJ2-1
v_call: TRBV5-1
cdr3_nt: TGCGCCAGCAATTTAGCGGGAGTTTCTGCCGATGAGCAGTTCTTC
cdr3_aa: CASNLAGVSADEQFF

cdr3_length: 11
clone_size: -
d_call: -
j_call: TRBJ1-5
v_call: TRBV28
cdr3_nt: TGTGCCACCAGACAGACTCAGCCCCAGCATTTT
cdr3_aa: CATRQTQPQHF

cdr3_length: 14
clone_size: -
d_call: -
j_call: TRBJ2-5
v_call: TRBV7-2
cdr3_nt: TGTGCCAGCAGCTCATGGCGCCGGGGGGAGACCCAGTACTTC
cdr3_aa: CASSSWRRGETQYF

cdr3_length: 13
clone_size: -
d_call: -
j_call: TRBJ1-2
v_call: TRBV7-2
cdr3_nt: TGTGCCAGCACATTGCCGGTATCTAGAGGCTACACCTTC
cdr3_aa: CASTLPVSRGYTF

cdr3_length: 14
clone_size: -
d_call: TRBD2
j_call: TRBJ2-1
v_call: TRBV19
cdr3_nt: TGTGCCAGTAGTACAAGCGGGAGTTACAATGAGCAGTTCTTC
cdr3_aa: CASSTSGSYNEQFF

cdr3_length: 16
clone_size: -
d_call: TRBD2
j_call: TRBJ2-1
v_call: TRBV6-2/TRBV6-3
cdr3_nt: TGTGCCAGCAGTCGTCTCGCGGGAGAGAGGAAAAATGAGCAGTTCTTC
cdr3_aa: CASSRLAGERKNEQFF

cdr3_length: 15
clone_size: -
d_call: TRBD1
j_call: TRBJ1-4
v_call: TRBV24-1
cdr3_nt: TGTGCCACCAGTGATCGGACAGGGGTGGGTGAAAAACTGTTTTTT
cdr3_aa: CATSDRTGVGEKLFF

cdr3_length: 14
clone_size: -
d_call: -
j_call: TRBJ1-5
v_call: TRBV7-2
cdr3_nt: TGTGCCAGCAGCTTACACAGGGTTGGTCAGCCCCAGCATTTT
cdr3_aa: CASSLHRVGQPQHF

cdr3_length: 15
clone_size: -
d_call: -
j_call: TRBJ1-6
v_call: TRBV19
cdr3_nt: TGTGCCAGTAGTAATTGGGCAGTCCTAAATTCACCCCTCCACTTT
cdr3_aa: CASSNWAVLNSPLHF

cdr3_length: 17
clone_size: -
d_call: -
j_call: TRBJ1-3
v_call: TRBV7-9
cdr3_nt: TGTGCCAGCAAACTCTTGTCGGGCGGACACTCTGGAAACACCATATATTTT
cdr3_aa: CASKLLSGGHSGNTIYF

cdr3_length: 15
clone_size: -
d_call: TRBD2
j_call: TRBJ2-1
v_call: TRBV5-5
cdr3_nt: TGTGCCAGCAGCTTGGGTAGCGGGAGTTACAATGAGCAGTTCTTC
cdr3_aa: CASSLGSGSYNEQFF

cdr3_length: 15
clone_size: -
d_call: -
j_call: TRBJ1-1
v_call: TRBV7-2
cdr3_nt: TGTGCCAGCAGCTTAGCGCAGGGATTAAACACTGAAGCTTTCTTT
cdr3_aa: CASSLAQGLNTEAFF

cdr3_length: 14
clone_size: -
d_call: -
j_call: TRBJ2-1
v_call: TRBV27
cdr3_nt: TGTGCCAGCAGTTTAAGGCGGGGATACAATGAGCAGTTCTTC
cdr3_aa: CASSLRRGYNEQFF

cdr3_length: 13
clone_size: -
d_call: -
j_call: TRBJ2-3
v_call: TRBV30
cdr3_nt: TGTGCCTGGGGGGTAGGGGGCACAGATACGCAGTATTTT
cdr3_aa: CAWGVGGTDTQYF

cdr3_length: 15
clone_size: -
d_call: TRBD2
j_call: TRBJ2-2
v_call: TRBV4-1
cdr3_nt: TGCGCCAGCAGCCAACCGGGAGGGCCGCCCGGGGAGCTGTTTTTT
cdr3_aa: CASSQPGGPPGELFF

cdr3_length: 14
clone_size: -
d_call: TRBD1
j_call: TRBJ1-2
v_call: TRBV9
cdr3_nt: TGTGCCAGCAGCGTAGAGGGGGCTTGGTCCGGCTACACCTTC
cdr3_aa: CASSVEGAWSGYTF

cdr3_length: 14
clone_size: -
d_call: TRBD1
j_call: TRBJ1-2
v_call: TRBV10-2
cdr3_nt: TGCGCCAGCAGTGACCCTGGGACAGGGCAGGGCTACACCTTC
cdr3_aa: CASSDPGTGQGYTF

cdr3_length: 15
clone_size: -
d_call: TRBD1
j_call: TRBJ1-6
v_call: TRBV6-5
cdr3_nt: TGTGCCAGCAGTTACTCGAACAGGGGGGTTTCACCCCTCCACTTT
cdr3_aa: CASSYSNRGVSPLHF

cdr3_length: 13
clone_size: -
d_call: -
j_call: TRBJ2-5
v_call: TRBV19
cdr3_nt: TGTGCCAGTAGTCAAAGGGGAGGAGGGACCCAGTACTTC
cdr3_aa: CASSQRGGGTQYF

cdr3_length: 11
clone_size: -
d_call: -
j_call: TRBJ2-1
v_call: TRBV20-1
cdr3_nt: TGCAGTGCTAAAGCGACGATTAAGCAGTTCTTC
cdr3_aa: CSAKATIKQFF

cdr3_length: 13
clone_size: -
d_call: TRBD1
j_call: TRBJ1-1
v_call: TRBV10-2
cdr3_nt: TGCGCCAGCCAGACAGGGATTGGCGCTGAAGCTTTCTTT
cdr3_aa: CASQTGIGAEAFF

cdr3_length: 13
clone_size: -
d_call: -
j_call: TRBJ1-2
v_call: TRBV13
cdr3_nt: TGTGCCAGCAGCTCCGAGGGCCGACGGGGCTACACCTTC
cdr3_aa: CASSSEGRRGYTF

cdr3_length: 16
clone_size: once
d_call: -
j_call: TRBJ1-4
v_call: TRBV28
cdr3_nt: TGTGCCAGCAGTTTTCTCGGCGGAACAACTAATGAAAAACTGTTTTTT
cdr3_aa: CASSFLGGTTNEKLFF

cdr3_length: 15
clone_size: few
d_call: TRBD1
j_call: TRBJ1-2
v_call: TRBV18
cdr3_nt: TGTGCCAGCTCGATGGGGGGACAGGTGACCTATGGCTACACCTTC
cdr3_aa: CASSMGGQVTYGYTF

cdr3_length: 14
clone_size: -
d_call: -
j_call: TRBJ1-1
v_call: TRBV9
cdr3_nt: TGTGCCAGCAGCGTAGAACAGGGCGGCACTGAAGCTTTCTTT
cdr3_aa: CASSVEQGGTEAFF

cdr3_length: 14
clone_size: -
d_call: TRBD1
j_call: TRBJ1-2
v_call: TRBV5-1
cdr3_nt: TGCGCCAGCAGCCCTCGGACAGGGGGATGGGGCTACACCTTC
cdr3_aa: CASSPRTGGWGYTF

cdr3_length: 14
clone_size: once
d_call: TRBD1
j_call: TRBJ1-3
v_call: TRBV28
cdr3_nt: TGTGCCAGCAGCAAGGACAGGGCTGGAAACACCATATATTTT
cdr3_aa: CASSKDRAGNTIYF

cdr3_length: 16
clone_size: -
d_call: TRBD2
j_call: TRBJ2-1
v_call: TRBV30
cdr3_nt: TGTGCCTGGAGTACTCCTGGGACTAGCGGTTACAATGAGCAGTTCTTC
cdr3_aa: CAWSTPGTSGYNEQFF

cdr3_length: 17
clone_size: once
d_call: -
j_call: TRBJ2-4
v_call: TRBV29-1
cdr3_nt: TGCAGCGTTGTTTTTAATTGGGGGGACCTAGCCAAAAACATTCAGTACTTC
cdr3_aa: CSVVFNWGDLAKNIQYF

cdr3_length: 13
clone_size: -
d_call: -
j_call: TRBJ1-4
v_call: TRBV30
cdr3_nt: TGTGCCTGGAGCCCCGGTGAGGGAGGGAAACTGTTTTTT
cdr3_aa: CAWSPGEGGKLFF

cdr3_length: 14
clone_size: once
d_call: TRBD1
j_call: TRBJ1-1
v_call: TRBV27
cdr3_nt: TGTGCCAGCAGTTTATTAGGGACAGGTGCTGAAGCTTTCTTT
cdr3_aa: CASSLLGTGAEAFF

cdr3_length: 12
clone_size: -
d_call: -
j_call: TRBJ2-3
v_call: TRBV9
cdr3_nt: TGTGCCAGCAGCGTAGAGGGGGATACGCAGTATTTT
cdr3_aa: CASSVEGDTQYF